Listed below are T cell receptor beta chains from one sample, sequenced in a study of blood T cell repertoires in COVID-19. Only in-frame clones appear in the TCRdb table, and some are missing; sequencing was by immunoSEQ multiplex PCR. The data contain approximately 78,000 clones, 88% of them seen just once; the ten biggest clones take up over 25%. The sequenced sample was peripheral blood. These receptor sequences come from a man aged 45 to 65 with acute or convalescent COVID-19. CDR3s include the opening cysteine and the closing phenylalanine or tryptophan.

len: 14; j_gene: TRBJ1-4; v_gene: TRBV7-9; CDR3aa: CASSLAGSDEKLFF
len: 14; j_gene: TRBJ2-7; v_gene: TRBV27; CDR3aa: CASSLYQGGHEQYF
len: 15; j_gene: TRBJ2-7; v_gene: TRBV6-5; CDR3aa: CASSYGTSGGSEQYF
len: 14; j_gene: TRBJ1-5; v_gene: TRBV7-9; CDR3aa: CASSATGTNQPQHF
len: 11; j_gene: TRBJ1-1; v_gene: TRBV2; CDR3aa: CASSPQGATFF
len: 13; j_gene: TRBJ1-5; v_gene: TRBV5-5; CDR3aa: CASSLLENQPQHF
len: 14; j_gene: TRBJ2-2; v_gene: TRBV3-1/TRBV3-2; CDR3aa: CASSPTENTGELFF
len: 15; j_gene: TRBJ2-5; v_gene: TRBV3-1/TRBV3-2; CDR3aa: CASSHHAGATETQYF
len: 13; j_gene: TRBJ1-2; v_gene: TRBV14; CDR3aa: CASSHFEAGGYTF
len: 15; j_gene: TRBJ1-1; v_gene: TRBV11-1; CDR3aa: CASSVGGLNIDEAFF
len: 14; j_gene: TRBJ2-3; v_gene: TRBV28; CDR3aa: CASASGGTTDTQYF
len: 13; j_gene: TRBJ1-5; v_gene: TRBV27; CDR3aa: CASSLSANQPQHF
len: 13; j_gene: TRBJ2-2; v_gene: TRBV12-3/TRBV12-4; CDR3aa: CASSRQGRGELFF
len: 16; j_gene: TRBJ2-4; v_gene: TRBV27; CDR3aa: CASSLVAGLAKNIQYF
len: 17; j_gene: TRBJ2-5; v_gene: TRBV5-3; CDR3aa: CARSPTSGGPDRETQYF
len: 14; j_gene: TRBJ1-1; v_gene: TRBV5-4; CDR3aa: CASSLDRGLAEAFF
len: 15; j_gene: TRBJ1-3; v_gene: TRBV10-3; CDR3aa: CAISGGQGPSLTIYF
len: 14; j_gene: TRBJ2-5; v_gene: TRBV27; CDR3aa: CASSLGWGRQTQYF
len: 15; j_gene: TRBJ2-1; v_gene: TRBV4-1; CDR3aa: CASSVFGLAGNEQFF
len: 14; j_gene: TRBJ1-2; v_gene: TRBV11-2; CDR3aa: CASSGNRDMGGYTF